The 22 T cell receptor beta chains given below trace back to one sample, sequenced in a study of T cell clonality in common variable immunodeficiency. Clones were sequenced by immunoSEQ multiplex PCR, and TCRdb holds only the in-frame ones, with some missing. In total the sample includes roughly 30,000 clones, none of them seen once. The source material was peripheral blood mononuclear cells. These receptors were collected from a person between 18 and 75 years old in good health.

On this clone itself: The read stops 3 residues short of the end of the CDR3; the missing end is completed from the germline J gene. The chain has TRBV7-8 and TRBJ1-2, with TRBD1 as a possible D gene (6 bases). Germline values: CDR1 SGHVS, CDR2 FQNEAQ. CDR3 size: 14 residues. V was trimmed by 5 bases and J by 5 bases, leaving 15 bases between them. CDR3 protein: CASSNDRSRYGYTF. The sequenced CDR3 bases are TGTGCCAGCAGCAACGACAGGTCCCGGTATGGC.

This clone was counted many times. The read terminates 3 residues before the CDR3 end, so the remaining end is supplied by the germline J gene. This chain joins TRBV29-1 and TRBJ2-1, with TRBD2 matching over 13 bases. This CDR3 is 16 amino acids long. CDR1 and CDR2 (germline): SQVTM, ANQGSEA. V gave up 7 bases and J gave up 3 bases; unmatched junction bases: 9. CDR3 DNA, as far as it was read: TGCAGCGGGGGGGGACTAGCGGGGCGACGCTACAATGAG. Protein product: CSGGGLAGRRYNE. The whole CDR3 protein reads CSGGGLAGRRYNEQFF.

This clone was observed many times. Read sequence stops 3 residues before the CDR3 end, and the germline J gene provides the missing end. The chain uses TRBV6-1 and TRBJ1-6, with TRBD1 as a possible D gene (6 bases). The CDR3 is made up of 16 amino acids. CDR1 and CDR2 from the germline V gene are MNHNS and SASEGT. Trimming stripped 2 bases from V and 7 bases from J, with 15 bases between. The part of the CDR3 DNA that was read is TGTGCCAGCAGTGAAAGGTTAAGGGGGACCAATTCACCC. Amino acids: CASSERLRGTNSP. The CDR3, in full, reads CASSERLRGTNSPLHF.

In this sample, this clone turned up many times. The CDR3 end lies 3 residues beyond the end of the read and is filled in from the germline J gene. The V gene is TRBV20-1, the J gene TRBJ2-4; D may be TRBD1 or TRBD2 (5 bases each). The V gene's germline CDR1 is DFQATT and CDR2 SNEGSKA (reference sequence). The CDR3 contains 13 residues. Deletions cut 6 bases from V and 6 bases from J, with 15 bases between. CDR3 DNA (partial): TGCAGTGCACAACACGAGGGGCCAAACATT. Translation: CSAQHEGPNI. The full CDR3 is CSAQHEGPNIQYF.

This clone was recorded at least ten times. The sequenced fragment ends 3 residues before the CDR3 boundary, so the rest is inferred from the germline J gene. The J gene is TRBJ1-5, the V gene TRBV2; D is undetermined. This CDR3 comprises 15 residues. V lost 7 bases and J lost 5, with 18 bases in between. The germline gives CDR1 SNHLY, CDR2 FYNNEI. The CDR3 protein is CASTETSGGYQPQHF. CDR3 DNA, as far as it was read: TGTGCCAGCACGGAGACGAGCGGTGGTTATCAGCCC.

This clone has at least ten counts. The read ends 3 residues shy of where the CDR3 ends; the end is completed using the germline J gene. The rearrangement uses TRBV5-1 and TRBJ2-3; D might be TRBD1 (6 bases). The CDR3 extends over 14 amino acids. CDR1 and CDR2 (germline): SGHRS, YFSETQ. The V end was cut by 1 base, the J end by 4 bases, with 10 bases between. CDR3: CASSLRGGADTQYF. The part of the CDR3 DNA that was read is TGCGCCAGCAGCTTGAGAGGGGGTGCAGATACG.

This clone has at least ten counts. The read falls 3 residues short of the CDR3 end, and the missing part is taken from the germline J gene. The genes are TRBV7-6 and TRBJ2-1; tentative D call: TRBD2 (6 bases). The V gene's germline CDR1 is SGHVS and CDR2 FNYEAQ. V lost 5 bases and J 6 bases, leaving 17 bases between the germline ends. The CDR3 loop spans 15 amino acids. CDR3 protein: CASSPVSGGANEQFF. The CDR3 DNA, read in part, is TGTGCCAGCAGCCCCGTTTCTGGAGGGGCCAATGAG.

This clone was detected only a few times. A read error may explain this, as a much larger clone is one base away. The sequence runs out 3 residues before the end of the CDR3; the remainder is reconstructed from the germline J gene. The J gene is TRBJ2-7, the V gene TRBV29-1, with 10 nucleotides matching TRBD1. The V gene's germline CDR1 is SQVTM and CDR2 ANQGSEA. V trimming: 5 bases; J trimming: 2 bases; junction bases outside the gene matches: 3. This CDR3 contains 13 residues. The part of the CDR3 DNA that was read is TGCAGCGTTTGGACAGGGGGGACCTACGAG. As protein: CSVWTGGTYE. The entire CDR3 protein is CSVWTGGTYEQYF.

This clone was observed many times. CDR3 region: CASSRGQGSYNEQFF. The CDR3 bases that were read are TGTGCCAGCAGTAGAGGACAGGGCTCCTACAATGAG. V is TRBV2 and J is TRBJ2-1; 8 bases align to TRBD1. The read ends 3 residues before the CDR3 terminus; that terminus is restored from the germline J gene. CDR1 is SNHLY, CDR2 FYNNEI, per germline. After removal of 5 bases from V and 0 bases from J, the junction contained 3 bases not matched to a gene. This CDR3 contains 15 residues.

This clone was found many times. The observed sequence ends 3 residues before the CDR3 terminus, with the missing tail filled in from the germline J gene. This chain uses TRBV7-6 with TRBJ2-1, with 7 bases lining up with TRBD1. Germline V gene lookup returns CDR1 SGHVS and CDR2 FNYEAQ. The CDR3 has 16 amino acids. With V trimmed by 1 base and J by 8 bases, 11 bases remained unmatched. The sequenced CDR3 bases are TGTGCCAGCAGCTTAGGGATTTGGACAGGTTTCGATGAG. It translates to CASSLGIWTGFDE. The whole CDR3 protein reads CASSLGIWTGFDEQFF.

Worth noting for this clone: Relative to the germline gene, one junction end is altered; a read error may explain this. CDR3 bases read: TGTGCCGGCAGCTTAAGCCCCGGGGTGCGCGATGAG. Translated, it gives CAGSLSPGVRDE. The complete CDR3 protein is CAGSLSPGVRDEQFF. This chain links TRBV7-3 with TRBJ2-1; D perhaps matches TRBD2 (5 bases). The read ends 3 residues shy of where the CDR3 ends; the end is completed using the germline J gene. This CDR3 is built from 15 residues. Germline CDR1 is SGHTA and CDR2 is FQGTGA. The full variable domain, in which reference TRBV7-3 and TRBJ2-1 provide the parts outside the CDR3, is GAGVSQTPSNKVTEKGKYVELRCDPISGHTALYWYRQSLGQGPEFLIYFQGTGAADDSGLPNDRFFAVRPEGSVSTLKIQRTERGDSAVYLCAGSLSPGVRDEQFFGPGTRLTVL.

This clone appeared many times. The CDR3 end falls 3 residues outside the read, so it is completed with the germline J gene. This chain links TRBV7-2 with TRBJ2-7; tentative D call: TRBD2 (6 bases). The length of the CDR3 is 15 residues. Trimming removed 3 bases at V and 0 bases at J, with 12 bases between. CDR1 and CDR2 (germline): SGHTA, FQGNSA. The part of the CDR3 DNA that was read is TGTGCCAGCAGCTTTGGCGGGGCAAGCTCCTACGAG. It yields the protein CASSFGGASSYE. The complete CDR3 protein is CASSFGGASSYEQYF.

The table lists this clone with many counts. The read stops 3 residues short of the end of the CDR3; the missing end is completed from the germline J gene. The chain uses TRBV20-1 and TRBJ2-2; perhaps TRBD1 as D (5 bases). Germline V CDR1 and CDR2: DFQATT, SNEGSKA (reference sequence). There are 18 residues in the CDR3. The CDR3 bases that were read are TGCAGTGCTAGAGCCCCATCGGGTTTCGGAAGGGGTGGTTCACCG. Translated: CSARAPSGFGRGGSP. The full CDR3 reads CSARAPSGFGRGGSPLFF.

On this clone itself: The CDR3 end is not reached by the read, which stops 3 residues before it; the germline J gene fills it in. V is TRBV18 and J is TRBJ2-3; D is uncertain. The V gene lost 3 bases and the J gene lost 3 bases, with 7 bases spanning the gap. The germline V gene encodes CDR1 KGHSH and CDR2 LQKENI. The length of the CDR3 is 13 residues. CDR3 region: CASSPSLTDTQYF. The part of the CDR3 DNA that was read is TGTGCCAGCTCACCGTCCCTAACAGATACG. Full variable domain (remainder filled in from reference TRBV18 and TRBJ2-3): NAGVMQNPRHLVRRRGQEARLRCSPMKGHSHVYWYRQLPEEGLKFMVYLQKENIIDESGMPKERFSAEFPKEGPSILRIQQVVRGDSAAYFCASSPSLTDTQYFGPGTRLTVL.

This clone was recorded many times. CDR3 loop: CSARPPTGANSPLHF. CDR3 DNA, as far as it was read: TGCAGTGCTAGACCTCCGACAGGGGCTAATTCACCC. The chain joins TRBV20-1 to TRBJ1-6; 8 nucleotides line up with TRBD1. The read halts 3 residues ahead of the CDR3 end, with the missing end drawn from the germline J gene. The CDR3 has 15 amino acids. The ends lost 2 bases at V and 6 bases at J; junction bases unmatched: 6. Germline CDR1 reads DFQATT; CDR2 reads SNEGSKA (reference sequence).

Regarding this clone: The CDR3 is cut off 3 residues early in the read; its end comes from the germline J gene. The chain joins TRBV5-1 to TRBJ2-3; 7 nucleotides match TRBD1. Germline values: CDR1 SGHRS, CDR2 YFSETQ. This CDR3 spans 15 amino acids. The CDR3 loop is CASRATGQKREAQYF. The DNA read from the CDR3 is TGCGCCAGCCGAGCAACGGGACAGAAAAGGGAAGCG.

This clone was seen many times. The read comes to an end 3 residues before the CDR3 does, leaving the germline J gene to fill in the end. The genes are TRBV7-2 and TRBJ2-1, with 10 bases fitting TRBD2. J gave up 3 bases and V 7 bases, and 6 bases lay outside the gene matches. The CDR3 consists of 15 residues. Germline assignment: CDR1 SGHTA and CDR2 FQGNSA. CDR3: CASTLRTSGYNEQFF. The CDR3 bases that were read are TGTGCCAGCACCCTGCGGACTAGCGGCTACAATGAG.

CDR3 sequence: CASRAGGPSEQFF. CDR3 DNA (partial): TGTGCCAGCCGAGCGGGGGGGCCTAGTGAG. The V gene is TRBV19, the J gene TRBJ2-1, with TRBD2 matching over 10 bases. The read terminates 3 residues ahead of where the CDR3 ends, so the germline J gene completes it. J lost 9 bases, V lost 9 bases, and 8 bases had no gene match. This CDR3 has 13 amino acids. Per the germline V gene, CDR1 is LNHDA and CDR2 is SQIVND (reference sequence).

Comments on this clone: The CDR3 end lies 3 residues beyond the end of the read and is filled in from the germline J gene. The rearrangement uses TRBV7-2 and TRBJ2-3; possible D gene TRBD2, 7 bases. Germline CDR1 is SGHTA and CDR2 is FQGNSA. The V and J ends lost 9 bases and 3 bases respectively, with 19 bases between them. This CDR3 is built from 15 residues. The CDR3 sequence: CASFRGGLGTDTQYF. CDR3 DNA, as far as it was read: TGTGCCAGTTTTCGCGGGGGCCTGGGGACAGATACG.

This clone appeared many times. The CDR3 end falls 3 residues outside the read, so it is completed with the germline J gene. The V call is TRBV14, the J call TRBJ2-7, with a tentative D call TRBD1 (6 bases). Germline V CDR1 and CDR2: SGHDN, FVKESK. The V gene lost 6 bases and the J gene lost 0 bases, with 12 bases spanning the gap. CDR3 length equals 14 residues. The CDR3 bases that were read are TGTGCCAGCAGGGGCACAGGGAGCTCCTACGAG. It is translated as CASRGTGSSYE. The CDR3 reads in full as CASRGTGSSYEQYF. Complete variable domain (other parts from reference TRBV14 and TRBJ2-7): EAGVTQFPSHSVIEKGQTVTLRCDPISGHDNLYWYRRVMGKEIKFLLHFVKESKQDESGMPNNRFLAERTGGTYSTLKVQPAELEDSGVYFCASRGTGSSYEQYFGPGTRLTVT.

At least ten counts were recorded for this clone. Read sequence stops 3 residues before the CDR3 end, and the germline J gene provides the missing end. J is TRBJ1-5 and V is TRBV14; unclear D gene. V lost 0 bases, J lost 2 bases, and 20 bases lay in between. This CDR3 comprises 19 residues. Germline V gene sequence: CDR1 SGHDN, CDR2 FVKESK. The sequenced CDR3 bases are TGTGCCAGCAGCCAAGACTGCCCCGAACAAAAGGCGGGCAATCAGCCC. This encodes CASSQDCPEQKAGNQP. The CDR3 in its entirety is CASSQDCPEQKAGNQPQHF.

Concerning this clone itself: The read stops 3 residues short of the end of the CDR3; the missing end is completed from the germline J gene. The rearrangement links TRBV7-9 to TRBJ2-3; D gene ambiguous. The CDR3 is 15 amino acids. Trimming took 1 base from V and 1 from J, leaving 9 bases between them. From germline, CDR1 is SEHNR and CDR2 FQNEAQ (reference sequence). The part of the CDR3 DNA that was read is TGTGCCAGCAGCTTAGTACCGGGTGGCACAGATACG. Protein sequence: CASSLVPGGTDT. The complete CDR3 protein is CASSLVPGGTDTQYF.